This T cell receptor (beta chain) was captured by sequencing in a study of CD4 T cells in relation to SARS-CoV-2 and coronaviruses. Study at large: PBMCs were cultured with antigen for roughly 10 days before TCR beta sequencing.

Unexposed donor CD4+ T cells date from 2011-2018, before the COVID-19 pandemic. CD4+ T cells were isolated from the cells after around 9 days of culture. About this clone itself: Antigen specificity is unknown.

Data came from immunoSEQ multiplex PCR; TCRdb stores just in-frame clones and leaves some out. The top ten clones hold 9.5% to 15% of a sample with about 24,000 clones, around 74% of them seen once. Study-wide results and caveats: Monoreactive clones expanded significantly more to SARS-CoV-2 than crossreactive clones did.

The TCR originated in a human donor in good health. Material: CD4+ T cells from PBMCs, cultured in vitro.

The CDR3 is CASSLGQGWEETQYF. The CDR3 nucleotides are TGCGCCAGCAGCTTGGGACAGGGGTGGGAAGAGACCCAGTACTTC. The genes are TRBV5-1 and TRBJ2-5, with 8 nucleotides matching TRBD1. After removal of 0 bases from V and 3 bases from J, the junction contained 4 bases not matched to a gene. This CDR3 has 15 residues. CDR1 is SGHRS, CDR2 YFSETQ, per germline.